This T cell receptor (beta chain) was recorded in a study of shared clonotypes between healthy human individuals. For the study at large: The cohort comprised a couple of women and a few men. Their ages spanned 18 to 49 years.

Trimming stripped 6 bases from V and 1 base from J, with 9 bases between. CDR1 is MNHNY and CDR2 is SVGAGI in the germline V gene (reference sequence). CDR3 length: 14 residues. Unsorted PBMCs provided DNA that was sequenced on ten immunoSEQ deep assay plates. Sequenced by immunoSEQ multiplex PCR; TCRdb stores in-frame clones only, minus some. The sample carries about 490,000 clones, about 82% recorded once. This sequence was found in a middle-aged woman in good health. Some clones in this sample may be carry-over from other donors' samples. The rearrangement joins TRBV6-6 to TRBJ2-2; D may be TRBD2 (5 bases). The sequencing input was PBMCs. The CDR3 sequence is CASRDAGNTGELFF. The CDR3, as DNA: TGTGCCAGCAGGGACGCGGGGAACACCGGGGAGCTGTTTTTT.